This T cell receptor (beta chain) stems from a study of T cells after yellow fever vaccination. Study results and limitations: CD4 and CD8 compartments shared a small share of clonotypes, likely from convergent recombination. Reappearance after the booster was observed for most primary-vaccination clones (about 96% CD4, roughly 88% CD8).

Germline V gene data show CDR1 as MNHNS and CDR2 as SASEGT. J lost 0 bases, V lost 5 bases, and 7 bases had no gene match. CDR3 size: 16 residues. This clonotype was counted only a few times. What it binds is not known. Conversion of TCR transcripts into cDNA relied on 5'RACE template switching, which added a universal primer site and UMIs. TCRdb analysed the 5' RACE reads with MiXCR anew, one entry per CDR3 protein. The profile shows nearly 550,000 distinct CDR3 sequences, about a fifth of them singletons. The receptor's source is a man aged 30-40 years who received the YFV17D yellow fever vaccine. This rearrangement joins TRBV6-1 to TRBJ2-7; 10 nucleotides align to TRBD2. The sample in question was PBMCs, obtained 15 days after the yellow fever booster vaccination. CDR3 residues: CASSLNPSGSSYEQYF. CDR3 DNA sequence: TGTGCCAGCAGTCTAAACCCTAGCGGGAGCTCCTACGAGCAGTACTTC.